This TCR beta chain was retrieved from a study of molecular identifiers for immune sequencing clone quantification. Sorting recovered naive CD8 T cells on a CD8+CD4-CCR7+CD45RA+ profile. V lost 6 bases, J lost 5 bases, and 18 bases lay in between. Germline CDR1 LNHDA, CDR2 SQIVND (reference sequence). The CDR3 loop spans 15 amino acids. On this clonotype itself: Because the CDR3 is missing its conserved closing phenylalanine or tryptophan, this is likely a read error.

Generation of bulk TCR libraries relied on previously described methods and listed TCR primers. MiXCR, run by TCRdb on the PCR reads, gives a single entry per CDR3 protein. Here the sample spans a few hundred thousand distinct CDR3 sequences, 24% being singletons. The gene calls are TRBV19 and TRBJ2-3; D tentatively reads TRBD1 or TRBD2 (5 bases each). The specimen sequenced was naive CD8+ T cells from blood, with Jurkat cell RNA spiked in. As for subset: FACS-sorted CD8+CD4-CCR7+CD45RA+ naive T cells. The receptor was isolated from a human donor in good health. Some libraries in this study had Jurkat cell RNA spiked in. The CDR3 sequence is CASSADGEDRDTQYL. Written as DNA, the CDR3 is TGTGCCAGTAGCGCGGACGGGGAAGACAGAGATACGCAGTATCTT.